The 4 T cell receptor beta chains below all came from one sample that was sequenced in a study of blood T cells in healthy people across ages (dated by TCRdb to the mid-2010s). The method behind the library was 5' RACE. The sequencing machine was an Illumina HiSeq 2500. A second PCR of roughly 7 to 11 cycles was performed with a sample-barcoded 5' primer and a J-beta primer mix. The public reads were run again by TCRdb, first through fastp at Q25 and then through MiXCR, and only productive beta chains were kept. Each CDR3 protein gets just one entry, which takes the most common genes and DNA from the rows behind it. The sample has around 800,000 distinct CDR3 sequences on record, under 45% of them singletons. Clones ranked in the top ten supply around 21% of the sample. Sequencing was carried out using blood. Receptors originate from a man aged 55-75 years in good health.

The CDR3: CAISEPGAVPPGNEQFF. Written as DNA, the CDR3 is TGTGCCATCAGTGAGCCAGGGGCAGTACCCCCCGGCAATGAGCAGTTCTTC. The chain links TRBV10-3 to TRBJ2-1; tentative D call: TRBD1 (6 bases). The germline V and J ends were trimmed by 2 bases and 6 bases, with 20 bases remaining between them. The CDR3 is made up of 17 amino acids. The V gene's germline CDR1 is ENHRY and CDR2 SYGVKD.

This clonotype has a handful of counts. The CDR3 coding sequence is TGTGCCAGCAGCTTAGGTGGTAGCGGGGGGGCCAGAGAGACCCAGTACTTC. This translates into CASSLGGSGGARETQYF. The genes are TRBV7-8 and TRBJ2-5; TRBD2 matches 11 bases. This CDR3 spans 17 amino acids. With 1 base clipped from V and 4 bases from J, the junction kept 8 bases outside the gene matches. Germline CDR1 reads SGHVS; CDR2 reads FQNEAQ. Supplemented by reference TRBV7-8 and TRBJ2-5, the full variable domain reads GAGVSQSPRYKVAKRGQDVALRCDPISGHVSLFWYQQALGQGPEFLTYFQNEAQLDKSGLPSDRFFAERPEGSVSTLKIQRTQQEDSAVYLCASSLGGSGGARETQYFGPGTRLLVL.

In this sample, this clonotype turned up a few times. This rearrangement joins TRBV5-4 to TRBJ2-1; D gene unclear. The V end lost 0 bases, the J end lost 2 bases, and 9 bases lay between the germline ends. This CDR3 spans 15 amino acids. The V gene's germline CDR1 is SGHNT and CDR2 YYREEE (reference sequence). The CDR3 DNA sequence: TGTGCCAGCAGCTTGGGAACGGCTGCCTACAATGAGCAGTTCTTC. Its translation: CASSLGTAAYNEQFF. Based on the CDR3 plus reference TRBV5-4 and TRBJ2-1, the full variable domain is ETGVTQSPTHLIKTRGQQVTLRCSSQSGHNTVSWYQQALGQGPQFIFQYYREEENGRGNFPPRFSGLQFPNYSSELNVNALELDDSALYLCASSLGTAAYNEQFFGPGTRLTVL.

The J gene is TRBJ2-2, the V gene TRBV25-1, with 9 bases identical to TRBD1. The CDR3 length is 17 residues. J lost 0 bases, V lost 4 bases, and 6 bases had no gene match. Looked up from germline, CDR1 is MGHDK and CDR2 is SYGVNS. CDR3 bases: TGTGCCAGCAGTGTCCGGGACAGGGAAACGAACACCGGGGAGCTGTTTTTT. Translation: CASSVRDRETNTGELFF. Using reference TRBV25-1 and TRBJ2-2 for the parts outside the CDR3, the full variable domain is EADIYQTPRYLVIGTGKKITLECSQTMGHDKMYWYQQDPGMELHLIHYSYGVNSTEKGDLSSESTVSRIRTEHFPLTLESARPSHTSQYLCASSVRDRETNTGELFFGEGSRLTVL.